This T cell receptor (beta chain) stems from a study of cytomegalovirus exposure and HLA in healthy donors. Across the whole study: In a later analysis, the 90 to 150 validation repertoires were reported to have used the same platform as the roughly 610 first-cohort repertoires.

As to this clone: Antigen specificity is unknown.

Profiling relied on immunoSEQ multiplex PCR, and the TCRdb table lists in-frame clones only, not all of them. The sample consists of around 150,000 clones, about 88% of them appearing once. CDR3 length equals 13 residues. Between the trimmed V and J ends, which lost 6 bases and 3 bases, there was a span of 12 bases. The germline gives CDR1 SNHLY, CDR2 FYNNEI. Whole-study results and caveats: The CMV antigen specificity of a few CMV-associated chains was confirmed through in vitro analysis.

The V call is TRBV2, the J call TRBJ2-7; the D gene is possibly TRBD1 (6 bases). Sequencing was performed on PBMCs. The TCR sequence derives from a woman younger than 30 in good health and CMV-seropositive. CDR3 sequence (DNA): TGTGCCAGCAGGGGGGACACGTTCTACGAGCAGTACTTC. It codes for CASRGDTFYEQYF. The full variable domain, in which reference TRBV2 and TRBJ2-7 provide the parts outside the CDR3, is EPEVTQTPSHQVTQMGQEVILRCVPISNHLYFYWYRQILGQKVEFLVSFYNNEISEKSEIFDDQFSVERPDGSNFTLKIRSTKLEDSAMYFCASRGDTFYEQYFGPGTRLTVT.